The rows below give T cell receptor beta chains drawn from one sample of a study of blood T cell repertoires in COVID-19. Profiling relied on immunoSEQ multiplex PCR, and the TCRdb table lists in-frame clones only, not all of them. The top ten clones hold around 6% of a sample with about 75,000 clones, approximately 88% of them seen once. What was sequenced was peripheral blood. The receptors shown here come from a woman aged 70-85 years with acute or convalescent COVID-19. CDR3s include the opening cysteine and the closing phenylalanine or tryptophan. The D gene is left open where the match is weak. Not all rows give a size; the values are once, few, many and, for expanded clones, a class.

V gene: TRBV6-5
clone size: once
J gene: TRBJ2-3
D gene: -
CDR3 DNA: TGTGCCAGCAGTTATGTCAGGGGAACAGATACGCAGTATTTT
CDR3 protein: CASSYVRGTDTQYF

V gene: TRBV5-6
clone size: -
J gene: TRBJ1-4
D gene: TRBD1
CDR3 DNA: TGTGCCAGCAGTGAGGACAGGAATGAAAAACTGTTTTTT
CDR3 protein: CASSEDRNEKLFF

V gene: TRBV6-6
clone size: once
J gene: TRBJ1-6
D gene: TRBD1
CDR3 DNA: TGTGCCAGCAGCTTGGACAGGGGCGGTTCACCCCTCCACTTT
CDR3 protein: CASSLDRGGSPLHF

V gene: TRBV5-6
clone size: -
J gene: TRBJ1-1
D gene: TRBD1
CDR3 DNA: TGTGCCAGCAGCCTGCCCGGACAGGGGAGGACTGAAGCTTTCTTT
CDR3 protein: CASSLPGQGRTEAFF

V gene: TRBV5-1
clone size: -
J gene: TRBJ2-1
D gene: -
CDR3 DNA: TGCGCCAGCGGCCGGGACTCGTCCTACAATGAGCAGTTCTTC
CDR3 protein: CASGRDSSYNEQFF

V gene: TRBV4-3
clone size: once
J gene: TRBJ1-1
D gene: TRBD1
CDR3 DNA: TGCGCCAGCAGCCAAGAACAGGGGGAAACTGAAGCTTTCTTT
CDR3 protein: CASSQEQGETEAFF

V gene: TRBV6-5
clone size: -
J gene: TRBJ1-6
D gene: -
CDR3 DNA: TGTGCCAGCCGTCCCGTGGAGTCCTATAATTCACCCCTCCACTTT
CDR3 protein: CASRPVESYNSPLHF

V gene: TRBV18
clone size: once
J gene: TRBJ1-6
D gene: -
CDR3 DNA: TGTGCCAGCTCACCCTATACGAGAGAATTTTATAATTCACCCCTCCACTTT
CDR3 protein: CASSPYTREFYNSPLHF

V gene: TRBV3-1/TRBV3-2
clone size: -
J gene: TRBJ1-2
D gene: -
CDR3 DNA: TGTGCCAGCAGCCAAGATAGGGCAGGGGTAGTCTATGGCTACACCTTC
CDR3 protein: CASSQDRAGVVYGYTF

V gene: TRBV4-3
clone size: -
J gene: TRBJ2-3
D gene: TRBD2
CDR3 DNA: TGCGCCAGCAGCCAAGATTTGCTAGCGGGAGGAGATACGCAGTATTTT
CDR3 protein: CASSQDLLAGGDTQYF

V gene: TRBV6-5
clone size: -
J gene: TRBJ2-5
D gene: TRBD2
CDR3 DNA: TGTGCCAGCAGGGCTAGCGGGGGGGAGGAGACCCAGTACTTC
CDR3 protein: CASRASGGEETQYF

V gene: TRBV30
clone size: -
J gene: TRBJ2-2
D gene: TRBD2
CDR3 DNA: TGTGCCTTTCATAGCGGGAGGAACACCGGGGAGCTGTTTTTT
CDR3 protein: CAFHSGRNTGELFF

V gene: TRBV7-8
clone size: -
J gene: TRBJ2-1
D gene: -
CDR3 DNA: TGTGCCAGCAGCTCCCTGGGGAGTACGGGAGCGTACAATGAGCAGTTCTTC
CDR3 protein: CASSSLGSTGAYNEQFF

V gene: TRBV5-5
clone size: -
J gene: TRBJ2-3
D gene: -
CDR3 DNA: TGTGCCAGCAGCTTTGCAGGCATCACAGATACGCAGTATTTT
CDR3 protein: CASSFAGITDTQYF

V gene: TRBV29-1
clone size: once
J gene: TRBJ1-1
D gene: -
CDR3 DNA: TGCAGCGCTGCGGGGGGGCTCGAAGCTTTCTTT
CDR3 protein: CSAAGGLEAFF

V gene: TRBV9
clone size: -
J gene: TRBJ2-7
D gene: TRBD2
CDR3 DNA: TGTGCCAGCAGCCCGGCCTTGCAGCGGGGGGGCCCCGAGCAGTACTTC
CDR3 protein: CASSPALQRGGPEQYF

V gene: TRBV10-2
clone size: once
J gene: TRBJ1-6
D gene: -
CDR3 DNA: TGCGCCAGCAGTGAGGGGGGCCGTAGGTCACCCCTCCACTTT
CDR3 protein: CASSEGGRRSPLHF

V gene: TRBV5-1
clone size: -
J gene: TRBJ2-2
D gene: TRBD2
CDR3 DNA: TGCGCCAGCAGCTTCAGCGGGGGGGGCACCGGGGAGCTGTTTTTT
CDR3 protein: CASSFSGGGTGELFF

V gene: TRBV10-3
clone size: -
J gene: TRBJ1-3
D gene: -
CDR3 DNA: TGTGCCATCAGCGACTCTCAGGGATACTCTGGAAACACCATATATTTT
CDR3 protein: CAISDSQGYSGNTIYF

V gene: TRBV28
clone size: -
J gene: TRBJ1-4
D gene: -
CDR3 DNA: TGTGCCAGCAGTTTTGGCCGGGCAACTAATGAAAAACTGTTTTTT
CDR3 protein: CASSFGRATNEKLFF

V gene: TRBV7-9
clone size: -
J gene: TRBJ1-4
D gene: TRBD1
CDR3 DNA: TGTGCCAGCAGCTCTTGGACAGGGGTTAATGAAAAACTGTTTTTT
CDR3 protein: CASSSWTGVNEKLFF

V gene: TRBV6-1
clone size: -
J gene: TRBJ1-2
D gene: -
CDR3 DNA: TGTGCCAGCAGTGAGAATGTGGACACGAGCTACACCTTC
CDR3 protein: CASSENVDTSYTF

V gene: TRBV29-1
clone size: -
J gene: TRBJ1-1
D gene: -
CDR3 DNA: TGCAGCGTTGGAGGGGGGAACACTGAAGCTTTCTTT
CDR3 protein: CSVGGGNTEAFF

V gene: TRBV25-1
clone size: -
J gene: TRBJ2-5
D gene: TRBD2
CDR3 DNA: TGTGCCAGCAGTGAATCGCGGGAGAGTATAGAGACCCAGTACTTC
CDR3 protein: CASSESRESIETQYF

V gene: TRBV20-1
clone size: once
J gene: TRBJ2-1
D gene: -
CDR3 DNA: TGCAGTGCTAGTACTGCGGCGCTCTCCTACAATGAGCAGTTCTTC
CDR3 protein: CSASTAALSYNEQFF

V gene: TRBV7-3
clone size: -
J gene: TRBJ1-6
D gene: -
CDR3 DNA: TGTGCCAGCAGCCCTTCTATTAATTCACCCCTCCACTTT
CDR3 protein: CASSPSINSPLHF